The TCR beta chain described here comes from a study of OX40 agonist ivuxolimab in advanced cancers. Using immunoSEQ multiplex PCR, the repertoire was profiled, and TCRdb retains in-frame clones only, with some absent. The sample includes around 18,000 clones, roughly 72% of them seen just once. This sequence originates from an adult with an advanced solid tumor such as melanoma, head and neck, liver or kidney cancer. Sequencing used CD4+ or CD8+ T cells sorted from blood, obtained in a trial of the OX40 agonist ivuxolimab.

The CDR3 loop is CASTVAGGTQETQYF. CDR3 bases: TGTGCCAGCACTGTAGCGGGGGGGACCCAAGAGACCCAGTACTTC. This chain uses TRBV9 with TRBJ2-5; 11 nucleotides line up with TRBD2. Per the germline V gene, CDR1 is SGDLS and CDR2 is YYNGEE. V gave up 6 bases and J gave up 1 base; unmatched junction bases: 5. This CDR3 is built from 15 residues.